These 10 T cell receptor beta chains were sequenced from one sample in a study of T cells in Graves' hyperthyroidism and ophthalmopathy. Amplified regions were TCR beta CDR3 sequences from RNA transcripts. First-round RT-PCR of the TCR CDR3 relied on the HTBI primer set. From the multiplex PCR reads, TCRdb called clonotypes with MiXCR, one entry per CDR3 protein. The sample records 500,000 to 800,000 distinct CDR3 sequences, just under 45% being singletons. Sequencing used peripheral blood or thyroid tissue (not recorded which). Every receptor here comes from an adult man with Graves' disease, either hyperthyroidism or ophthalmopathy (not recorded which).

The chain combines TRBV10-1 with TRBJ2-2, with 9 nucleotides matching TRBD1. The CDR3 runs to 15 residues. Germline values: CDR1 WNHNN, CDR2 SYGVQD (reference sequence). V was pared by 5 bases and J by 6 bases, with 7 bases of the junction left unmatched. The CDR3 nucleotides are TGCGCCAGCAGTCACGACAGGGGGTACGCCGGGGAGCTGTTTTTT. Amino acid sequence: CASSHDRGYAGELFF.

Ten or more counts support this clonotype. J is TRBJ1-2 and V is TRBV2; 10 bases map to TRBD1. The junction had 17 bases not matched to a gene; V was cut back by 7 bases and J by 9 bases. The CDR3 is made up of 16 amino acids. CDR1 and CDR2 (germline): SNHLY, FYNNEI. The CDR3 is CASTTLRDRGVVSYTF. The CDR3 DNA sequence: TGTGCCAGCACCACCCTCCGGGACAGGGGTGTTGTGAGCTACACCTTC. The full variable domain, completed using reference TRBV2 and TRBJ1-2, is EPEVTQTPSHQVTQMGQEVILRCVPISNHLYFYWYRQILGQKVEFLVSFYNNEISEKSEIFDDQFSVERPDGSNFTLKIRSTKLEDSAMYFCASTTLRDRGVVSYTFGSGTRLTVV.

V gene TRBV7-9 combines with J gene TRBJ2-6; D gene uncertain. The germline CDR1 and CDR2 sequences are SEHNR and FQNEAQ (reference sequence). With 5 bases removed from V and 0 bases from J, the gap between germline ends came to 11 bases. The CDR3 contains 16 residues. The chain's CDR3 is CASSQDIHSGANVLTF. The CDR3 DNA is TGTGCCAGCAGCCAAGATATTCACTCTGGGGCCAACGTCCTGACTTTC.

This clonotype was observed at least ten times. This chain uses TRBV2 with TRBJ2-5, with D maybe TRBD2 (5 bases). This CDR3 spans 13 amino acids. Germline CDR1 and CDR2: SNHLY and FYNNEI. Trimming shortened V by 4 bases and J by 2 bases, and 8 bases separated the two germline ends. CDR3 amino acids: CASSGERQETQYF. CDR3 bases: TGTGCCAGCAGTGGGGAGCGTCAAGAGACCCAGTACTTC.

The CDR3 DNA is TGTGCCAGCAGCAACCTTGACAGGGAAGGACAGCCCCAGCATTTT. Amino acid sequence: CASSNLDREGQPQHF. V usage is TRBV2 and J usage is TRBJ1-5, with TRBD1 matching 7 bases. J gave up 7 bases and V 6 bases, and 12 bases lay outside the gene matches. The CDR3 is 15 amino acids. Looked up from germline, CDR1 is SNHLY and CDR2 is FYNNEI.

This clonotype occurred a few times. Written as DNA, the CDR3 is TGCAGCGTTATGACAGGTATGACCTACGAGCAGTACTTC. It is translated as CSVMTGMTYEQYF. The chain joins TRBV29-1 to TRBJ2-7, with TRBD1 as a possible D gene (6 bases). The germline V gene has CDR1 SQVTM and CDR2 ANQGSEA. Deletions cut 5 bases from V and 2 bases from J, with 13 bases between. The CDR3 loop spans 13 amino acids.

The V gene is TRBV6-1, the J gene TRBJ2-3; D unclear. The CDR3 runs to 16 residues. In germline, CDR1 is MNHNS, CDR2 SASEGT. V shed 8 bases and J shed 3 bases, with 21 bases lying between them. CDR3 amino acids: CASPGTSEKGTDTQYF. The CDR3, as DNA: TGTGCCAGCCCGGGTACGAGCGAAAAGGGTACAGATACGCAGTATTTT.

The V gene is TRBV15, the J gene TRBJ1-4, with 9 bases matching TRBD1. The germline gives CDR1 LNHNV, CDR2 YYDKDF (reference sequence). With V trimmed by 3 bases and J by 7 bases, 9 bases remained unmatched. The CDR3 sequence is 16 residues long. The CDR3 region is CATSSVDRGRVEKLFF. As DNA, the CDR3 is TGTGCCACCAGCAGCGTGGACAGGGGAAGGGTTGAAAAACTGTTTTTT.

Comment on this clonotype: One base away lies a much larger clone, so this may be a sequencing read error. The V gene is TRBV10-3, the J gene TRBJ1-2; 8 positions match TRBD1. The V segment lost 7 bases and the J segment 3 bases; nucleotides outside the gene matches: 7. CDR3 length: 14 amino acids. The germline CDR1 and CDR2 sequences are ENHRY and SYGVKD. The CDR3 DNA reads TGTGCCATCACTGGACAGGGAGGGTACTATGGCTACACCTTC. Its protein product is CAITGQGGYYGYTF.

This clonotype was recorded only once. V and J are TRBV7-2 and TRBJ2-5; D is perhaps TRBD1 or TRBD2 (5 bases each). This CDR3 has 13 amino acids. Germline V gene lookup returns CDR1 SGHTA and CDR2 FQGNSA. Trimming took 8 bases from V and 7 from J, leaving 17 bases between them. In DNA form, the CDR3 reads TGTGCCAGCTCGCCCAGGACACGGGGGACCCAGTACTTC. Protein: CASSPRTRGTQYF. Full variable domain (outside the CDR3, taken from reference TRBV7-2 and TRBJ2-5): GAGVSQSPSNKVTEKGKDVELRCDPISGHTALYWYRQSLGQGLEFLIYFQGNSAPDKSGLPSDRFSAERTGGSVSTLTIQRTQQEDSAVYLCASSPRTRGTQYFGPGTRLLVL.